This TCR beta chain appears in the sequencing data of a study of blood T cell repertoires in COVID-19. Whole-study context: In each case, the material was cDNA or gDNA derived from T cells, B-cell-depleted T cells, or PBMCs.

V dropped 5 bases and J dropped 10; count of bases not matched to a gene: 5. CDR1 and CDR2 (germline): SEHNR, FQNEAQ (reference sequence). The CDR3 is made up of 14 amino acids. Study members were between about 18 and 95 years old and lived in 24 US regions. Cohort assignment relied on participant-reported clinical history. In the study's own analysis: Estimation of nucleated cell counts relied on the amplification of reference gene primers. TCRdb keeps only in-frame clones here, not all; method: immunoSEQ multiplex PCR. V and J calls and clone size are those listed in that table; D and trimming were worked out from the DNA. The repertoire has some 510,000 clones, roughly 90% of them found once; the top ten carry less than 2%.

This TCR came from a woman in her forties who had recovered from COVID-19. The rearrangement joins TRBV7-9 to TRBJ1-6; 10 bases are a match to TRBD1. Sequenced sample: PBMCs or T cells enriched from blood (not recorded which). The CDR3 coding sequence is TGTGCCAGCAGCCCGAGACAGGGGGCCTCACCCCTCCACTTT. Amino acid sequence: CASSPRQGASPLHF.